This T cell receptor beta chain stems from a study of T cell repertoires in cytomegalovirus infection. Overall study: Evidence of both CMV infection and a matching HLA type came from public TCR beta signatures.

This clonotype was seen ten or more times. Its specificity is not known. Germline-derived CDR1 and CDR2 are MNHEY and SVGAGI. With 4 bases removed from V and 6 bases from J, the gap between germline ends came to 12 bases. The length of the CDR3 is 13 residues. TCRdb re-analysed the reads in MiXCR, keeping a single row per CDR3 protein. Seen here are fewer than 550,000 distinct CDR3 sequences, about 11% observed once, and the top ten hold roughly 10%. General study results and limits: The ex vivo response was dominated by HLA-C-restricted CMV-specific TCR beta clonotypes. Identification of carriers of CMV plus the relevant HLA was achieved through cumulative public TCR beta family frequency.

This TCR was recovered from a human donor in good health (CMV status not recorded). Some clones in this sample may be carry-over from other donors' samples. Sample: PBMCs. The chain joins TRBV6-5 to TRBJ2-5; tentatively, D is TRBD1 or TRBD2 (5 bases each). The chain's CDR3 is CASSLGPHQTQYF. Here the CDR3 DNA reads TGTGCCAGCAGTTTGGGACCGCATCAGACCCAGTACTTC.